These T cell receptor beta chains were read from a single sample in a study of blood T cell repertoires in COVID-19. Here immunoSEQ multiplex PCR was the method, and the copy in TCRdb shows in-frame clones only, minus some. The sample gives 150,000 or so clones, 75% to 90% of which show up once; roughly 4.3% is in the top ten. Sequenced material: PBMCs or T cells enriched from blood (not recorded which). Every receptor here comes from a man aged 50-60 years who had recovered from COVID-19. The CDR3 runs from the conserved cysteine through the conserved F or W. The D gene is left open where the match is weak. Size is stated for part of the rows, as once, few or many counts, or as a class when the clone is expanded.

j_call | v_call | d_call | clone_size | cdr3_nt | cdr3_aa
TRBJ2-1 | TRBV19 | NA | NA | TGTGCCAGTAGTATCCGTCACAATGAGCAGTTCTTC | CASSIRHNEQFF
TRBJ2-2 | TRBV20-1 | NA | NA | TGCAGTGCGAGGGCCGGGGAGCTGTTTTTT | CSARAGELFF
TRBJ2-7 | TRBV4-3 | TRBD2 | few | TGCGCCAGCAGCCCTTTAGCGGGGAGCTCCTACGAGCAGTACTTC | CASSPLAGSSYEQYF
TRBJ1-6 | TRBV7-2 | TRBD1 | NA | TGTGCCAGCAGGAGCGACAGGGCGGGTAATTCACCCCTCCACTTT | CASRSDRAGNSPLHF
TRBJ2-4 | TRBV12-3/TRBV12-4 | TRBD1 | NA | TGTGCCAGCAGTTACCTTCTCGGACAGGGCGTGTACTTC | CASSYLLGQGVYF
TRBJ1-6 | TRBV9 | NA | NA | TGTGCCAGCAGCGTAGAGAGCGGGATCGCTAATTCACCCCTCCACTTT | CASSVESGIANSPLHF
TRBJ2-1 | TRBV11-3 | TRBD1 | NA | TGTGCCAGCAGCAGGGACAGGGGCGCGTCCAATGAGCAGTTCTTC | CASSRDRGASNEQFF
TRBJ2-7 | TRBV6-6 | NA | NA | TGTGCCAGCAGTTACTCGTCAGGGGTTGGATCCTACGAGCAGTACTTC | CASSYSSGVGSYEQYF
TRBJ2-1 | TRBV27 | TRBD2 | NA | TGTGCCAGCAGAACCCAAAGACTAGCGGGAGACTCCTACAATGAGCAGTTCTTC | CASRTQRLAGDSYNEQFF
TRBJ2-1 | TRBV7-2 | NA | NA | TGTGCCAGCAGCCCTCGTTGGGGGGACAATGAGCAGTTCTTC | CASSPRWGDNEQFF
TRBJ1-1 | TRBV27 | NA | once | TGTGCCAGCAGTTCCACAGGGTTGAACACTGAAGCTTTCTTT | CASSSTGLNTEAFF
TRBJ2-1 | TRBV19 | NA | NA | TGTGCCAGTAGTATAGGGGGGGGGAGGACAGAATACAATGAGCAGTTCTTC | CASSIGGGRTEYNEQFF
TRBJ2-2 | TRBV5-1 | TRBD2 | NA | TGCGCCAGCAGCCCCTTGGCGGGAGAGGCCGGGGAGCTGTTTTTT | CASSPLAGEAGELFF
TRBJ1-5 | TRBV4-3 | TRBD1 | NA | TGCGCCAGCAGCTGGGACAGGGATAGCAATCAGCCCCAGCATTTT | CASSWDRDSNQPQHF
TRBJ1-6 | TRBV4-3 | NA | NA | TGCGCCAGCAGCCAAGTCCGCCAGTCGTCACCCCTCCACTTT | CASSQVRQSSPLHF
TRBJ1-2 | TRBV6-5 | TRBD1 | NA | TGTGCCAGCAGTCGGGACAGGGACAACTATGGCTACACCTTC | CASSRDRDNYGYTF
TRBJ1-2 | TRBV4-3 | TRBD1 | once | TGCGCCAGCAGCCAAGATTGGGGGACAGCGAACTATGGCTACACCTTC | CASSQDWGTANYGYTF
TRBJ1-2 | TRBV7-9 | NA | NA | TGTGCCAGCTCCCGGGAGGAGGTTGGTGACTATGGCTACACCTTC | CASSREEVGDYGYTF
TRBJ1-3 | TRBV7-6 | TRBD1 | NA | TGTGCCAGCAGCTTAGGCCACGGGACAGCTCCGGGAAACACCATATATTTT | CASSLGHGTAPGNTIYF
TRBJ1-1 | TRBV7-2 | NA | few | TGTGCCAGCAGCTTAGAATACAGGGCGAACACTGAAGCTTTCTTT | CASSLEYRANTEAFF
TRBJ1-4 | TRBV28 | NA | NA | TGTGCCAGCAGCAGCCCTTCAGTGCTGGGCAGAGCAACTAATGAAAAACTGTTTTTT | CASSSPSVLGRATNEKLFF
TRBJ2-3 | TRBV4-3 | NA | NA | TGCGCCAGCAGCCAAGACCCCTGGGGAGAGGTGGGCACAGATACGCAGTATTTT | CASSQDPWGEVGTDTQYF
TRBJ2-5 | TRBV11-1 | TRBD2 | NA | TGTGCCAGCCGGGGGGGCAGGGAGACCCAGTACTTC | CASRGGRETQYF
TRBJ2-1 | TRBV7-2 | NA | NA | TGTGCCAGCAGCTTAGGCGCCCTGGAGCAGTTCTTC | CASSLGALEQFF
TRBJ1-1 | TRBV29-1 | TRBD1 | NA | TGCAGCGTTGTTAGGGGTCAGGGGGTGGTTCGCACTGAAGCTTTCTTT | CSVVRGQGVVRTEAFF
TRBJ2-4 | TRBV4-1 | NA | few | TGCGCCAGCAGCCAAGATCGGGGGAAAGGAAACATTCAGTACTTC | CASSQDRGKGNIQYF
TRBJ2-7 | TRBV3-1/TRBV3-2 | TRBD2 | NA | TGTGCCAGCAGCGTCCAGCGGGAGTATGGCGAGCAGTACTTC | CASSVQREYGEQYF
TRBJ2-2 | TRBV19 | NA | NA | TGTGCCAGTAGTATACCCTCGACAGGAGACACCGGGGAGCTGTTTTTT | CASSIPSTGDTGELFF
TRBJ2-1 | TRBV4-1 | NA | NA | TGCGCCAGCAGCCAAGATGGCATCTCCTACAATGAGCAGTTCTTC | CASSQDGISYNEQFF
TRBJ1-6 | TRBV19 | NA | NA | TGTGCCAGTAGTATAGATGGGAGCCAGCTAAATTCACCCCTCCACTTT | CASSIDGSQLNSPLHF
TRBJ1-5 | TRBV27 | NA | NA | TGTGCCAGCAGTCCCTCCATACGTAACAGGAAAAGCAATCAGCCCCAGCATTTT | CASSPSIRNRKSNQPQHF
TRBJ2-5 | TRBV7-8 | NA | NA | TGTGCCAGCAGCCCCGGACAACAAGAGACCCAGTACTTC | CASSPGQQETQYF
TRBJ2-1 | TRBV6-2/TRBV6-3 | TRBD2 | NA | TGTGCCAGCAGTTCCGGGACTAACAATGAGCAGTTCTTC | CASSSGTNNEQFF
TRBJ2-2 | TRBV5-1 | TRBD1 | NA | TGCGCCAGCAGCTTGGCCGCGACAGGGTACACCGGGGAGCTGTTTTTT | CASSLAATGYTGELFF
TRBJ2-5 | TRBV28 | NA | few | TGTGCCAGCAGCGATAGCGGGACAGGGGAGACCCAGTACTTC | CASSDSGTGETQYF
TRBJ2-6 | TRBV7-9 | NA | NA | TGTGCCAGCCCAGGTAGCTCTGGGGCCAACGTCCTGACTTTC | CASPGSSGANVLTF
TRBJ2-5 | TRBV13 | NA | once | TGTGCCAGCAGCTCTCTGGCGGGGCCTTTACACCAAGAGACCCAGTACTTC | CASSSLAGPLHQETQYF
TRBJ2-7 | TRBV28 | NA | NA | TGTGCCACCACCCTAGGGCCAGGGTACTACGAGCAGTACTTC | CATTLGPGYYEQYF
TRBJ1-1 | TRBV20-1 | NA | once | TGCAGTGCCACGGGGGAGACTGAAGCTTTCTTT | CSATGETEAFF
TRBJ1-2 | TRBV7-3 | NA | NA | TGTGCCAGCAGCTTCGCAGGCCCCCCCTCTAACTATGGCTACACCTTC | CASSFAGPPSNYGYTF
TRBJ1-2 | TRBV6-2/TRBV6-3 | NA | NA | TGTGCCAGCAGCGTGCGACAAGGATTCTATGGCTACACCTTC | CASSVRQGFYGYTF
TRBJ2-5 | TRBV7-2 | NA | NA | TGTGCCAGCAGCCCTTTGTCGGGGGTCCCAGAGACCCAGTACTTC | CASSPLSGVPETQYF
TRBJ2-3 | TRBV28 | TRBD1 | NA | TGTGCCAGCAGTTTCACAGGGGGCGGTAAAGATACGCAGTATTTT | CASSFTGGGKDTQYF